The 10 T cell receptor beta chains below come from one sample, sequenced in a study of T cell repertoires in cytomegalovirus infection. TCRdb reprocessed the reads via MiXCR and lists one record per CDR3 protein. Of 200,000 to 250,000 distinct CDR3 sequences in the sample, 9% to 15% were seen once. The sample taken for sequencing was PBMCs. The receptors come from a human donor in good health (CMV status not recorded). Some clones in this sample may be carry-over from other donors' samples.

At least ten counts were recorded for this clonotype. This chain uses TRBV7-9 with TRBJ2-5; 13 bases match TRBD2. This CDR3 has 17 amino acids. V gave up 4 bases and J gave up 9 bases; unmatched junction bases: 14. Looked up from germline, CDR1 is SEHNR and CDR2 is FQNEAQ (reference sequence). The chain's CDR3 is CASSSTQLGLAGAAQYF. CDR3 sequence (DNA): TGTGCCAGCAGCTCGACCCAACTCGGACTAGCGGGAGCAGCCCAGTACTTC.

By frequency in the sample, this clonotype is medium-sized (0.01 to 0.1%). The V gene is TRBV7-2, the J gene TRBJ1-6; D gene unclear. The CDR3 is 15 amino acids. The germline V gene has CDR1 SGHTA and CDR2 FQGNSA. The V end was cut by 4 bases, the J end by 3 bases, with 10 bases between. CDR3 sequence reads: CASSSGNNYNSPLHF. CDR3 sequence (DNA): TGTGCCAGCAGCTCCGGAAACAACTATAATTCACCCCTCCACTTT.

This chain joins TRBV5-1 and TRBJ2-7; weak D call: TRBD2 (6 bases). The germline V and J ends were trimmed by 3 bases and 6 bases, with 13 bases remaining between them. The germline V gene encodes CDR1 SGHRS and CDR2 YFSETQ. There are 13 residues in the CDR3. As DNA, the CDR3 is TGCGCCAGCAGCTCTCAGGCGGGGAGCGAGCAGTACTTC. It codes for CASSSQAGSEQYF. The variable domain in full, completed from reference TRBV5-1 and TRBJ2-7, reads KAGVTQTPRYLIKTRGQQVTLSCSPISGHRSVSWYQQTPGQGLQFLFEYFSETQRNKGNFPGRFSGRQFSNSRSEMNVSTLELGDSALYLCASSSQAGSEQYFGPGTRLTVT.

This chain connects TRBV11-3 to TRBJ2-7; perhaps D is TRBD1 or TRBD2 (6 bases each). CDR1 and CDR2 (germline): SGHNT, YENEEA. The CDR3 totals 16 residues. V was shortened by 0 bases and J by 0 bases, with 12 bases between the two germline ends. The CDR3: CASSLDGGPPSYEQYF. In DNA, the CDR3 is TGTGCCAGCAGCTTAGATGGGGGGCCTCCCTCCTACGAGCAGTACTTC.

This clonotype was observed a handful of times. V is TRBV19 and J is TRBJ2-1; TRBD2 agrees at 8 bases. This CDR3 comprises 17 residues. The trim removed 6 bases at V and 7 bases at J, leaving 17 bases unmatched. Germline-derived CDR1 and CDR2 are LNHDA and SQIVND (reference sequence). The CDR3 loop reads CASSGRALPTHRNEQFF. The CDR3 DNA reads TGTGCCAGTAGCGGGAGGGCCCTCCCCACCCATCGTAATGAGCAGTTCTTC.

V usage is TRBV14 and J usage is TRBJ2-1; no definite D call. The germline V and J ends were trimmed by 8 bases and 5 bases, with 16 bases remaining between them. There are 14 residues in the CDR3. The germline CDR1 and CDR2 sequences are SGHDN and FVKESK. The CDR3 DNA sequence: TGTGCCAGCCCCGAGATTGATGGGGACAATGAGCAGTTCTTC. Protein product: CASPEIDGDNEQFF.

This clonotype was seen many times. The CDR3 protein is CASSFNFAGGDGYTF. In DNA, the CDR3 is TGTGCCAGCAGCTTCAATTTTGCAGGGGGCGATGGCTACACCTTC. V and J are TRBV7-2 and TRBJ1-2; 8 nucleotides agree with TRBD1. The germline gives CDR1 SGHTA, CDR2 FQGNSA. The CDR3 length is 15 residues. The ends lost 3 bases at V and 6 bases at J; junction bases unmatched: 9.

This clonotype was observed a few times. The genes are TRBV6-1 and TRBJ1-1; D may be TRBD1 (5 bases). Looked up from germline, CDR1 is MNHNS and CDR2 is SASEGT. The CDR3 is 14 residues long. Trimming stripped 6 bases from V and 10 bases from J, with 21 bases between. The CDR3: CASRTPDGTGGAFF. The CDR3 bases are TGTGCCAGCAGGACACCGGACGGGACCGGTGGAGCTTTCTTT.

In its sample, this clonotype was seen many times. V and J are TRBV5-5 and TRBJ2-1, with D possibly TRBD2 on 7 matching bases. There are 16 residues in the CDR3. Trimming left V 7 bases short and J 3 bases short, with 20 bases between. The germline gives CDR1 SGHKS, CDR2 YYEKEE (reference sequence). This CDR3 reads CASWPGGRELYNEQFF. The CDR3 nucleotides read TGTGCCAGCTGGCCCGGGGGGCGGGAGCTCTACAATGAGCAGTTCTTC. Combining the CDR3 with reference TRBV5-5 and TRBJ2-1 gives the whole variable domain DAGVTQSPTHLIKTRGQQVTLRCSPISGHKSVSWYQQVLGQGPQFIFQYYEKEERGRGNFPDRFSARQFPNYSSELNVNALLLGDSALYLCASWPGGRELYNEQFFGPGTRLTVL.

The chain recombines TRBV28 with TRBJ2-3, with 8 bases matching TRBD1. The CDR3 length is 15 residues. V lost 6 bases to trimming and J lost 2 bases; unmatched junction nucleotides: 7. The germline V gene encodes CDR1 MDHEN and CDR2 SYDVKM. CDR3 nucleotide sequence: TGTGCCAGCAGGATTCCGGGACAGGTCACAGATACGCAGTATTTT. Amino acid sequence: CASRIPGQVTDTQYF.